This T cell receptor (beta chain) was sequenced in a study of cytomegalovirus exposure and HLA in healthy donors. Study information: A data release that came early held 80 million or so unique TCRs from HLA-typed donors. Findings and caveats of the study: The study put roughly 160 TCR beta chains on its list as cytomegalovirus-associated.

As to this clone: As yet, its antigen is unknown.

The PCR contained 60 Vbeta and 13 Jbeta primers. Clones were sequenced by immunoSEQ multiplex PCR, and TCRdb holds only the in-frame ones, with some missing. In the table there are 100,000 to 150,000 clones, 80% of which are singletons. Germline assignment: CDR1 SGHTA and CDR2 FQGNSA. The CDR3 totals 13 residues. V shed 1 base and J shed 5 bases, with 8 bases lying between them. Material: PBMCs. This clonotype originated in a man aged 30-40 years in good health and CMV-seropositive. The gene calls are TRBV7-2 and TRBJ1-1; D unresolved. The CDR3 is CASSLGGRTEAFF. In nucleotides, the CDR3 is TGTGCCAGCAGCTTAGGTGGGAGGACTGAAGCTTTCTTT.